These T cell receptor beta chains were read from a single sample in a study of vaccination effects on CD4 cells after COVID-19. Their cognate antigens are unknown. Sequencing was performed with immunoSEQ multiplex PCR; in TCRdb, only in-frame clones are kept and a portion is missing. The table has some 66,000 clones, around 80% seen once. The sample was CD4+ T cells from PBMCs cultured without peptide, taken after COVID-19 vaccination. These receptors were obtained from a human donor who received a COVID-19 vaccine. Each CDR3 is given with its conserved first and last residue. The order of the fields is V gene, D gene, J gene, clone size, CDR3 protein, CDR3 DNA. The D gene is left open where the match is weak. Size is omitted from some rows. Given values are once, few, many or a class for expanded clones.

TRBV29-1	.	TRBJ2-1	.	CSVRAGRLNEQFF	TGCAGCGTTCGGGCAGGCAGGTTAAATGAGCAGTTCTTC
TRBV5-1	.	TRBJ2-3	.	CASSSASTDTQYF	TGCGCCAGCAGCAGTGCTAGCACAGATACGCAGTATTTT
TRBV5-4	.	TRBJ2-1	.	CASSFGGAYNEQFF	TGTGCCAGCAGCTTCGGGGGAGCCTACAATGAGCAGTTCTTC
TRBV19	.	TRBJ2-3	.	CASSIVGSPRLADTQYF	TGTGCCAGTAGTATAGTGGGGAGCCCAAGATTGGCAGATACGCAGTATTTT
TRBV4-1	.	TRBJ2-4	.	CASSRRPTDRSKNIQYF	TGCGCCAGCAGCCGACGCCCTACAGACAGGTCCAAAAACATTCAGTACTTC
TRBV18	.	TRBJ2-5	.	CASSPQMQETQYF	TGTGCCAGCTCACCACAGATGCAAGAGACCCAGTACTTC
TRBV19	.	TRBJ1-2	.	CASSFQASYGYTF	TGTGCCAGTAGTTTTCAGGCTTCCTATGGCTACACCTTC
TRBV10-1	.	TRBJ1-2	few	CASSESGRGYGYTF	TGCGCCAGCAGTGAGTCGGGCAGGGGCTATGGCTACACCTTC
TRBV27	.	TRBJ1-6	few	CASSQTRKETPLHF	TGTGCCAGCAGCCAGACCCGTAAAGAGACACCCCTCCACTTT
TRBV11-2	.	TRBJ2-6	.	CASSIGSGVFGANVLTF	TGTGCCAGCAGCATAGGATCAGGGGTTTTCGGGGCCAACGTCCTGACTTTC
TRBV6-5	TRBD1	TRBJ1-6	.	CASSYLAGGDSPLHF	TGTGCCAGCAGTTACTTGGCAGGGGGCGATTCACCCCTCCACTTT
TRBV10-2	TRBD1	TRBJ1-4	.	CASSETGAPREKLFF	TGCGCCAGCAGCGAAACAGGGGCGCCCAGGGAAAAACTGTTTTTT
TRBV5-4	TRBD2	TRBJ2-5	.	CASSSRGAVAEETQYF	TGTGCCAGCAGCTCGCGGGGGGCGGTCGCTGAAGAGACCCAGTACTTC
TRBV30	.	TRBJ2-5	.	CAWSQGLQETQYF	TGTGCCTGGTCCCAGGGACTCCAAGAGACCCAGTACTTC
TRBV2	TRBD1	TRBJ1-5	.	CASRQGASQPQHF	TGTGCCAGCAGACAGGGGGCGAGTCAGCCCCAGCATTTT
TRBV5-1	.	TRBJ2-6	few	CASSLVPAGASGANVLTF	TGCGCCAGCAGCTTGGTACCAGCAGGGGCCTCTGGGGCCAACGTCCTGACTTTC
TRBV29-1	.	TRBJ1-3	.	CSVGTSSGNTIYF	TGCAGCGTTGGTACTAGCTCTGGAAACACCATATATTTT
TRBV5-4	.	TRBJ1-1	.	CASSLALGMNTEAFF	TGTGCCAGCAGCTTGGCCCTGGGCATGAACACTGAAGCTTTCTTT
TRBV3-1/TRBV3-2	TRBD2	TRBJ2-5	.	CASSQDIRSSGGQETQYF	TGTGCCAGCAGCCAAGACATTCGATCCAGCGGGGGGCAAGAGACCCAGTACTTC
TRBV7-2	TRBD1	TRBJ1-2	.	CASSLARDRRSLYGYTF	TGTGCCAGCAGCTTAGCGAGGGACAGAAGGTCCCTCTATGGCTACACCTTC
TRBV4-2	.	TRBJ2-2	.	CASRVTTDTGELFF	TGTGCCAGCCGAGTTACCACAGACACCGGGGAGCTGTTTTTT
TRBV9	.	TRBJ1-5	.	CASSVDWGNQPQHF	TGTGCCAGCAGCGTAGATTGGGGTAATCAGCCCCAGCATTTT
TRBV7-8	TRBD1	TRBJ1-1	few	CASSLASLQGAPAFF	TGTGCCAGCAGCTTAGCTTCTTTACAGGGGGCCCCGGCTTTCTTT
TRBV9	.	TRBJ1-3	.	CASSTRGANSGNTIYF	TGTGCCAGCAGCACCCGCGGGGCCAACTCTGGAAACACCATATATTTT
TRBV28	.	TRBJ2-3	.	CASSLWEGASGTDTQYF	TGTGCCAGCAGTTTATGGGAGGGGGCTAGTGGCACAGATACGCAGTATTTT
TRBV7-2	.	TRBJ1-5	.	CASSSGAANQPQHF	TGTGCCAGCAGCTCCGGGGCCGCCAATCAGCCCCAGCATTTT
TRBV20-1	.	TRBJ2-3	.	CSAGVRGTQYF	TGCAGTGCTGGGGTCCGGGGTACGCAGTATTTT
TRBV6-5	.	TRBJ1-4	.	CASSYRRTNEKLFF	TGTGCCAGCAGTTACCGGCGGACAAATGAAAAACTGTTTTTT
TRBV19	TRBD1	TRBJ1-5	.	CASSPGLGKGASNQPQHF	TGTGCCAGTAGTCCCGGATTGGGGAAGGGGGCAAGCAATCAGCCCCAGCATTTT
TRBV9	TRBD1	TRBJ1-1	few	CASSVEGTGLGTEAFF	TGTGCCAGCAGCGTAGAAGGGACAGGGTTAGGCACTGAAGCTTTCTTT
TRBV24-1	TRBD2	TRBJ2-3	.	CATRKTSGTDTQYF	TGTGCCACTAGAAAGACTAGCGGGACAGATACGCAGTATTTT